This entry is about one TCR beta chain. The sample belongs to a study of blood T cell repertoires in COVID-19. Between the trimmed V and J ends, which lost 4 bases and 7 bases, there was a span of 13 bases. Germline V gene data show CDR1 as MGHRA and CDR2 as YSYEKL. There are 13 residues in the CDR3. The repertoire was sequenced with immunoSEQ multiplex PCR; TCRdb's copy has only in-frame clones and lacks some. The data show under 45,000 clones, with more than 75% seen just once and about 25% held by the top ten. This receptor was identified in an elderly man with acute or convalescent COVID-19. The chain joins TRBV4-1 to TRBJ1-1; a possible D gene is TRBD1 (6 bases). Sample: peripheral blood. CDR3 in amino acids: CASSPRDNLEAFF. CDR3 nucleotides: TGCGCCAGCAGCCCCCGGGACAATCTTGAAGCTTTCTTT.